The rows below give T cell receptor beta chains drawn from one sample of a study of vaccination effects on CD4 cells after COVID-19. The antigens of these receptors remain unknown. Assay used: immunoSEQ multiplex PCR; TCRdb lists only in-frame clones, some missing. The sample shows 40,000 to 45,000 clones, 70% to 80% of them seen only once. The input for sequencing was CD4+ T cells from PBMCs cultured with SARS-CoV-2 spike peptides, taken before COVID-19 vaccination. These receptors originate from a human donor who received a COVID-19 vaccine. Each CDR3 is given with its conserved first and last residue. Fields, in order: V gene, D gene, J gene, CDR3 protein, CDR3 DNA. D genes are given only for firm matches.

>TRBV2|TRBD1|TRBJ1-2
CASSEAKTGRDYGYTF
TGTGCCAGCAGTGAAGCGAAGACAGGGAGGGACTATGGCTACACCTTC
>TRBV2|.|TRBJ1-2
CASTNVGVQGYTF
TGTGCCAGCACCAATGTAGGGGTCCAGGGCTACACCTTC
>TRBV5-6|.|TRBJ1-5
CASSLGGWASNQPQHF
TGTGCCAGCAGCCTGGGGGGATGGGCTAGCAATCAGCCCCAGCATTTT
>TRBV14|.|TRBJ1-6
CASSQGRVYNSPLHF
TGTGCCAGCAGCCAAGGCAGGGTGTATAATTCACCCCTCCACTTT
>TRBV2|.|TRBJ1-1
CASSASAPVNTEAFF
TGTGCCAGCAGTGCGTCAGCCCCCGTGAACACTGAAGCTTTCTTT
>TRBV5-1|.|TRBJ2-1
CASSLAGENYNEQFF
TGCGCCAGCAGCTTAGCAGGGGAGAACTACAATGAGCAGTTCTTC
>TRBV7-3|.|TRBJ1-5
CASSSREGQPQHF
TGTGCCAGCAGCTCAAGGGAGGGACAGCCCCAGCATTTT
>TRBV28|.|TRBJ1-3
CASSSRRGGAGNTIYF
TGTGCCAGCAGTTCCCGGAGGGGGGGGGCTGGAAACACCATATATTTT
>TRBV28|TRBD1|TRBJ1-2
CASSFAGQDGYTF
TGTGCCAGCAGTTTTGCGGGACAGGATGGCTACACCTTC
>TRBV5-1|.|TRBJ1-6
CASSLDGDAYNSPLHF
TGCGCCAGCAGCTTAGACGGAGACGCCTATAATTCACCCCTCCACTTT
>TRBV5-1|.|TRBJ2-4
CASSPDPSPGGDIQYF
TGCGCCAGCAGCCCCGACCCCTCGCCCGGGGGTGACATTCAGTACTTC
>TRBV11-2|.|TRBJ1-6
CASSPGGGPFESPLHF
TGTGCCAGCAGCCCGGGGGGGGGACCCTTTGAGTCACCCCTCCACTTT
>TRBV14|TRBD1|TRBJ1-6
CASSRTGSQPLHF
TGTGCCAGCAGCCGGACAGGGTCACAACCCCTCCACTTT
>TRBV2|TRBD1|TRBJ1-3
CARLDRASSGNTIYF
TGTGCCAGGCTCGACAGGGCGAGCTCTGGAAACACCATATATTTT
>TRBV18|TRBD2|TRBJ2-5
CASSPRGGYETQYF
TGTGCCAGCTCACCCCGGGGGGGGTATGAGACCCAGTACTTC
>TRBV7-3|.|TRBJ2-3
CASSLTGGPRVVDTQYF
TGTGCCAGCAGCTTAACGGGGGGCCCACGGGTAGTAGATACGCAGTATTTT
>TRBV27|TRBD2|TRBJ2-3
CASSPLAGGFRTDTQYF
TGTGCCAGCAGCCCTCTAGCGGGGGGGTTTAGGACAGATACGCAGTATTTT
>TRBV3-1/TRBV3-2|.|TRBJ2-3
CASSQVKTVRGDTQYF
TGTGCCAGCAGCCAGGTGAAGACGGTCCGGGGGGATACGCAGTATTTT
>TRBV11-1|TRBD1|TRBJ2-1
CASSFPGQAYNEQFF
TGTGCCAGCAGCTTTCCGGGACAGGCCTACAATGAGCAGTTCTTC
>TRBV5-1|.|TRBJ2-1
CASSGLLNYNEQFF
TGCGCCAGCAGCGGCCTCTTGAACTACAATGAGCAGTTCTTC
>TRBV6-5|.|TRBJ1-2
CASSLETDYGYTF
TGTGCCAGCTCTTTAGAAACAGACTATGGCTACACCTTC
>TRBV15|.|TRBJ2-1
CATSRSPGTHYNEQFF
TGTGCCACCAGCAGAAGTCCCGGGACACACTACAATGAGCAGTTCTTC
>TRBV30|.|TRBJ2-3
CAWAFSVDTQYF
TGTGCCTGGGCCTTCAGCGTAGATACGCAGTATTTT
>TRBV5-1|TRBD2|TRBJ2-2
CASSLFSGGHTNTGELFF
TGCGCCAGCAGCTTGTTCAGCGGGGGACACACGAACACCGGGGAGCTGTTTTTT
>TRBV6-2/TRBV6-3|TRBD1|TRBJ1-1
CASSTGGTEAFF
TGTGCCAGCAGTACAGGGGGCACTGAAGCTTTCTTT
>TRBV25-1|.|TRBJ1-1
CASSASGTARREAFF
TGTGCCAGCAGTGCCTCAGGTACCGCCAGACGTGAAGCTTTCTTT